One and the same sample provided the 5 T cell receptor beta chains below, sequenced in a study of blood T cell repertoires in COVID-19. Profiling relied on immunoSEQ multiplex PCR, and the TCRdb table lists in-frame clones only, not all of them. The sample includes under 250,000 clones, about nine tenths of them seen just once. Sequencing input: PBMCs or T cells enriched from blood (not recorded which). These receptors originate from a man aged 35-49 years who had recovered from COVID-19.

V and J are TRBV5-4 and TRBJ1-2; D unresolved. Deletions cut 0 bases from V and 5 bases from J, with 14 bases between. Germline CDR1 and CDR2: SGHNT and YYREEE (reference sequence). The CDR3 sequence is 15 residues long. CDR3 nucleotides: TGTGCCAGCAGCTTGGCCGGAGGCAGTCGGTATGGCTACACCTTC. Protein: CASSLAGGSRYGYTF.

The rearrangement uses TRBV27 and TRBJ2-1; 10 nucleotides line up with TRBD1. V trimming: 3 bases; J trimming: 4 bases; junction bases outside the gene matches: 6. This CDR3 spans 16 amino acids. CDR1 and CDR2 from the germline V gene are MNHEY and SMNVEV (reference sequence). Here the CDR3 reads CASSFVGQGRYNEQFF. The CDR3 coding sequence is TGTGCCAGCAGTTTTGTGGGACAGGGGAGGTACAATGAGCAGTTCTTC.

The gene calls are TRBV19 and TRBJ1-5, with D possibly being TRBD1 (6 bases). The CDR3 covers 14 residues. In germline, CDR1 is LNHDA, CDR2 SQIVND (reference sequence). Between the trimmed V and J ends, which lost 7 bases and 2 bases, there was a span of 12 bases. The CDR3 DNA reads TGTGCCAGTAAACCACAGGGTGGCAATCAGCCCCAGCATTTT. Its translation is CASKPQGGNQPQHF.

V usage is TRBV27 and J usage is TRBJ1-1; weak D call: TRBD1 (5 bases). CDR1 and CDR2 (germline): MNHEY, SMNVEV (reference sequence). The CDR3 has 11 amino acids. V lost 5 bases, J lost 10 bases, and 11 bases lay in between. The CDR3 spells CASSGGEGAFF. CDR3 DNA: TGTGCCAGCAGTGGGGGGGAGGGAGCTTTCTTT.

The chain links TRBV29-1 to TRBJ2-1; D might be TRBD2 (5 bases). V was trimmed by 5 bases and J by 0 bases, leaving 14 bases between them. Germline CDR1 reads SQVTM; CDR2 reads ANQGSEA. The CDR3 totals 15 residues. The chain's CDR3 is CSVKIPGSSYNEQFF. The CDR3 DNA reads TGCAGCGTTAAAATCCCGGGGAGCTCCTACAATGAGCAGTTCTTC.